These 17 T cell receptor beta chains share one sample of origin, sequenced in a study of a mutant IDH1 vaccine in newly diagnosed glioma. TCRdb's copy holds only in-frame clones and misses some; the assay was immunoSEQ multiplex PCR. This sample has some 33,000 clones, with over 65% found just once. These receptors are not linked to any known antigen. Time point specified: week 35, safety follow-up. Alongside topical imiquimod, each dose of vaccine comprised 300 ug of mutant IDH1 20-mer peptide. The specimen comprised PBMCs, sampled from a glioma patient whose treatment included an IDH1 peptide vaccine. The source is a man aged 25 to 40 with glioma.

The chain has TRBV29-1 and TRBJ2-7, with D possibly TRBD2 on 5 matching bases. Germline CDR1 is SQVTM and CDR2 is ANQGSEA. The V end lost 4 bases, the J end lost 5 bases, and 15 bases lay between the germline ends. CDR3 length: 13 amino acids. The DNA of the CDR3 is TGCAGCGTTGCAGCCTATGGAGGAGACGAGCAGTACTTC. Residues: CSVAAYGGDEQYF.

The CDR3 DNA is TGCGCCAGCAGCCCCCGGGAATCCTACGAGCAGTACTTC. It is translated as CASSPRESYEQYF. V usage is TRBV4-1 and J usage is TRBJ2-7, with a possible D match to TRBD2 (5 bases). Deletions cut 4 bases from V and 1 base from J, with 8 bases between. The CDR3 is made up of 13 amino acids. In germline, CDR1 is MGHRA, CDR2 YSYEKL.

The chain's CDR3 is CSVGGNGRNTGELFF. In DNA, the CDR3 is TGCAGCGTTGGGGGTAACGGGAGGAACACCGGGGAGCTGTTTTTT. V is TRBV29-1 and J is TRBJ2-2, with D perhaps matching TRBD2 (6 bases). This CDR3 is built from 15 residues. Germline V gene sequence: CDR1 SQVTM, CDR2 ANQGSEA. The germline V and J ends were trimmed by 4 bases and 1 base, with 13 bases remaining between them.

V usage is TRBV6-5 and J usage is TRBJ1-1; maybe TRBD1 (5 bases). From germline, CDR1 is MNHEY and CDR2 SVGAGI. The CDR3 is 15 amino acids. The germline V and J ends were trimmed by 2 bases and 1 base, with 11 bases remaining between them. This chain's CDR3 is CASSYPSQGNTEAFF. As DNA, the CDR3 is TGTGCCAGCAGTTACCCGAGCCAGGGGAACACTGAAGCTTTCTTT.

This sequence joins TRBV4-2 and TRBJ2-7, with D possibly called TRBD1 or TRBD2 (5 bases each). Trimming removed 5 bases from V and 2 bases from J, with 16 bases in between. Germline values: CDR1 LGHNA, CDR2 YNFKEQ. The CDR3 is 15 residues long. Here the CDR3 DNA reads TGTGCCAGCAGCTTAAGCGGAGACAGAGCCTACGAGCAGTACTTC. Protein: CASSLSGDRAYEQYF.

This chain links TRBV27 with TRBJ1-3, with D unresolved. The CDR3 totals 14 residues. Germline CDR1 and CDR2: MNHEY and SMNVEV (reference sequence). V lost 5 bases and J lost 2, with 10 bases in between. CDR3 in DNA: TGTGCCAGCAGTCCCCTTTTTCCTGGAAACACCATATATTTT. Translated, it gives CASSPLFPGNTIYF.

The CDR3 loop reads CASSPLLFTGELFF. The CDR3 coding sequence is TGTGCCAGCAGCCCACTCCTCTTCACCGGGGAGCTGTTTTTT. This chain joins TRBV11-2 and TRBJ2-2; D remains ambiguous. V shed 5 bases and J shed 4 bases, with 11 bases lying between them. The CDR3 spans 14 residues. Germline V gives CDR1 SGHAT, CDR2 FQNNGV.

In this sample, this clone turned up once. J is TRBJ2-1 and V is TRBV6-5; D might be TRBD1 (7 bases). The germline V gene encodes CDR1 MNHEY and CDR2 SVGAGI. The V end lost 6 bases, the J end lost 5 bases, and 17 bases lay between the germline ends. The CDR3 contains 15 residues. CDR3 loop: CASSPQGGSDNEQFF. CDR3 DNA sequence: TGTGCCAGCAGCCCCCAGGGGGGATCGGACAATGAGCAGTTCTTC.

The gene calls are TRBV12-5 and TRBJ1-1; D ambiguous. V was clipped by 7 bases and J by 2 bases, with 5 bases between them. CDR3 size: 11 residues. CDR1 and CDR2 (germline): LGHNT, FRNRAP. As DNA, the CDR3 is TGTGCTAGTGTCTTAAACACTGAAGCTTTCTTT. It is translated as CASVLNTEAFF.

J is TRBJ1-1 and V is TRBV7-6; 8 positions agree with TRBD1. V dropped 5 bases and J dropped 3; count of bases not matched to a gene: 11. Germline loops: CDR1 SGHVS, CDR2 FNYEAQ. The CDR3 totals 16 residues. The CDR3 sequence is CASSPYNGQGDTEAFF. The CDR3 DNA is TGTGCCAGCAGCCCCTACAACGGACAGGGTGACACTGAAGCTTTCTTT.

The chain joins TRBV9 to TRBJ2-7; 8 positions match TRBD1. CDR1 is SGDLS, CDR2 YYNGEE, per germline. CDR3 length equals 13 residues. V was pared by 4 bases and J by 3 bases, with 3 bases of the junction left unmatched. CDR3 in amino acids: CASSPGQGYEQYF. For the CDR3, the DNA is TGTGCCAGCAGCCCCGGACAGGGCTACGAGCAGTACTTC.

V is TRBV5-1 and J is TRBJ1-1; D may be TRBD1 (6 bases). This CDR3 region has 15 residues. In germline, CDR1 is SGHRS, CDR2 YFSETQ. V was cut by 2 bases and J by 1 base, with 12 bases left in between. CDR3: CASSFQGIPNTEAFF. Here the CDR3 DNA reads TGCGCCAGCAGCTTCCAGGGGATCCCGAACACTGAAGCTTTCTTT.

This sequence joins TRBV2 and TRBJ1-5; the D is unclear. The CDR3 has 16 amino acids. Trimming removed 3 bases from V and 5 bases from J, with 17 bases in between. Germline CDR1 is SNHLY and CDR2 is FYNNEI. The chain's CDR3 is CASSDLGADWDQPQHF. The CDR3 coding sequence is TGTGCCAGCAGTGACCTGGGCGCAGATTGGGATCAGCCCCAGCATTTT.

In this sample, this clone turned up a few times. The DNA of the CDR3 is TGTGCCAGCGGGGGGACAGATCCGTTTTTT. It codes for CASGGTDPFF. This sequence joins TRBV2 and TRBJ1-4; 7 bases are a match to TRBD1. This CDR3 is built from 10 residues. Germline V gene lookup returns CDR1 SNHLY and CDR2 FYNNEI. V lost 8 bases to trimming and J lost 16 bases; unmatched junction nucleotides: 7.

V gene TRBV11-3 combines with J gene TRBJ2-1; D gene ambiguous. The V and J ends lost 3 bases and 7 bases respectively, with 13 bases between them. This CDR3 has 14 residues. Germline values: CDR1 SGHNT, CDR2 YENEEA. The CDR3 DNA reads as TGTGCCAGCAGCTTTTCTTTTGGGGAAAATGAGCAGTTCTTC. It is translated as CASSFSFGENEQFF.

This chain joins TRBV5-1 and TRBJ2-1, with 11 positions matching TRBD2. The V segment lost 4 bases and the J segment 7 bases; nucleotides outside the gene matches: 7. Germline assignment: CDR1 SGHRS and CDR2 YFSETQ. CDR3 size: 15 residues. The CDR3 bases are TGCGCCAGCAGCCTAGCGGGAGGAACGGGGAATGAGCAGTTCTTC. This sequence encodes CASSLAGGTGNEQFF.

The chain employs TRBV4-1 and TRBJ1-2, with D possibly matching TRBD1 (6 bases). V was trimmed by 0 bases and J by 3 bases, leaving 17 bases between them. The V gene's germline CDR1 is MGHRA and CDR2 YSYEKL. The CDR3 is 17 amino acids. In nucleotides, the CDR3 is TGCGCCAGCAGCCAAGATCCTTTGGCAGGGGCATACTATGGCTACACCTTC. Translating it yields CASSQDPLAGAYYGYTF.